The sequence of this TCR beta chain was determined in a study of T-cell memory formation after mild COVID-19. On the study more broadly: TCR clusters were largely donor specific. Overall study findings and caveats: CM and EM subsets held most contracting CD4+ clones; EMRA held CD8+ ones. CD4/CD8 balance characterized clones contracting day 15 to 85, and CD4+ skew characterized later expanders.

Trimming took 7 bases from V and 13 from J, leaving 20 bases between them. The CDR3 is 12 residues long. Comment on this clonotype: What it recognizes is unknown.

Constant-segment primers served in 5'RACE that generated TCR alpha and TCR beta cDNA libraries bearing sample barcodes and UMIs. TCRdb reprocessed the 5' RACE reads with MiXCR, giving one entry per CDR3 protein. This sample has 350,000 to 450,000 distinct CDR3 sequences, with around 27% found just once. The TCR was taken from an adult woman who had mild COVID-19 (a few samples of this study predate the infection). Cell type and time point are not known. The rearrangement uses TRBV12-3 or TRBV12-4 and TRBJ2-7; D may be TRBD1 (6 bases). The sequenced material came from PBMCs or a T cell subset sorted from them (not recorded which). CDR3 region: CASKLQGWLPYF. The DNA of the CDR3 is TGTGCCAGCAAACTACAGGGTTGGTTACCCTACTTC.